Only a few counts were recorded for the clone carrying this TCR beta chain. The antigen is undetermined. Cultured CD4+ T-cell DNA underwent Oncomine TCR Beta short-read sequencing. One entry per CDR3 protein, called by TCRdb with MiXCR from the PCR reads. The table records just under 20,000 distinct CDR3 sequences, around 58% of them present only once. Documented treatment: roughly 10-day PBMC culture with coronavirus spike peptide pools or control peptides (ViraFEST assay). Each well received a few million PBMCs, cultured with roughly 9.4 IU/ml IL-2 and about 9.9 ug/ml peptide pools. The data belong to a study of vaccination and CD4 T cells after COVID-19. Study observations and caveats: SARS-CoV-2-reactive clonotypes showed a nonsignificant median rise from roughly 21 to 40.

CDR1 and CDR2 from the germline V gene are SNHLY and FYNNEI. The junction had 5 bases not matched to a gene; V was cut back by 7 bases and J by 4 bases. The CDR3 is 14 amino acids. The specimen sequenced was CD4+ T cells from blood, cultured in vitro. The genes are TRBV2 and TRBJ2-5; TRBD1 matches at 11 bases. The clonotype comes from a human donor who had recovered from COVID-19. The CDR3 DNA is TGTGCCAGCATCCAGGGGACAGGGGGAGAGACCCAGTACTTC. Its protein is CASIQGTGGETQYF.